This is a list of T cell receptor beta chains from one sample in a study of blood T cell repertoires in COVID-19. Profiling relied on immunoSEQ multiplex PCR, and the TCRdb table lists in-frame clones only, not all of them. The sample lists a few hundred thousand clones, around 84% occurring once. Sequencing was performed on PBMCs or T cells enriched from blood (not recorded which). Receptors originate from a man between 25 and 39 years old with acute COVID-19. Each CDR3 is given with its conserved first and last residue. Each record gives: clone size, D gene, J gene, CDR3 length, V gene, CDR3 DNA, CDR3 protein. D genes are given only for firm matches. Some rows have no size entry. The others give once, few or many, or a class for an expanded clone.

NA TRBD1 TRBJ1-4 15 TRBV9 TGTGCCAGCAGCGGTCGGGACAGGTTAAATGAAAAACTGTTTTTT CASSGRDRLNEKLFF
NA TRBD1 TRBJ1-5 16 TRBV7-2 TGTGCCAGCAGCCACTCCGCAGGGACAGTCCGTCAGCCCCAGCATTTT CASSHSAGTVRQPQHF
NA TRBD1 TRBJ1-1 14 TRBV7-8 TGTGCCAGCAGCCGGGACAGGGGTTTAACTGAAGCTTTCTTT CASSRDRGLTEAFF
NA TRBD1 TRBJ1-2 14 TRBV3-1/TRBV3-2 TGTGCCAGCAGCCATTTGACAGGGAACTATGGCTACACCTTC CASSHLTGNYGYTF
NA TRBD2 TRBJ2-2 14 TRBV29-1 TGCAGCGTTGACGTTAGCGGGTTTACCGGGGAGCTGTTTTTT CSVDVSGFTGELFF
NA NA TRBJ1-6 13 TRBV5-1 TGCGCCAGCAGCTATGACAGTAGTTCACCCCTCCACTTT CASSYDSSSPLHF
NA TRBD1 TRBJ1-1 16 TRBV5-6 TGTGCCAGCAGCTCTATCACGAGGACAGGGGGCACTGAAGCTTTCTTT CASSSITRTGGTEAFF
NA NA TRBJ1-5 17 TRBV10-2 TGCGCCAGCGGACCAAGACCCGGGAGGCTGGGTAATCAGCCCCAGCATTTT CASGPRPGRLGNQPQHF
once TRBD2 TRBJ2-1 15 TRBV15 TGTGCCACCAGCAGAGATATGACTAGCCGGGCCGAGCAGTTCTTC CATSRDMTSRAEQFF
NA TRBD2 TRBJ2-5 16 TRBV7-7 TGTGCTAGCAGCTCGGGGATCGGTGGGAGGGGAGAGACCCAGTACTTC CASSSGIGGRGETQYF
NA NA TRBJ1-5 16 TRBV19 TGTGCCAGTAGTATCCTAAGACAGGATAGCAATCAGCCCCAGCATTTT CASSILRQDSNQPQHF
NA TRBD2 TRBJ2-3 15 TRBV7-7 TGTGCTAGCAGCTTAGTAGCGGGAGGGCCAGATACGCAGTATTTT CASSLVAGGPDTQYF